This T cell receptor (beta chain) was documented in a study of CD8+ T cells in alopecia areata. Investigators isolated RNA and reverse transcribed it into cDNA to act as the sequencing template. Sequenced by immunoSEQ multiplex PCR; TCRdb stores in-frame clones only, minus some. There are more than 150,000 clones in the sample; around 60% occur only once, and over 3% lies in the top ten. Study results and caveats: On tofacitinib, scalp clonality and expanded CD8+ clones among top 100 fell significantly. Numerous clones, expanded in lesions, remained in scalp and blood during tofacitinib.

Treatment given: oral pan-JAK inhibitor, 5-10 mg twice daily. Concerning this clone: Its antigen remains unknown.

Sequenced here: CD4+ T cells sorted from blood, sampled at week 4, from a patient treated with tofacitinib. This sequence originates from a human donor with alopecia areata.

CDR3 sequence: CAISENGKGSGESPLHF. In nucleotides, the CDR3 is TGTGCCATCAGTGAGAATGGGAAAGGGAGTGGCGAATCACCCCTCCACTTT. The rearrangement joins TRBV10-3 to TRBJ1-6, with no clear D. V shed 2 bases and J shed 10 bases, with 21 bases lying between them. CDR1 ENHRY and CDR2 SYGVKD come from the germline V gene. The CDR3 extends over 17 amino acids.